Sequencing of this TCR beta chain was carried out in a study of blood T cell repertoires in COVID-19. Assay used: immunoSEQ multiplex PCR; TCRdb lists only in-frame clones, some missing. The table has 150,000 to 200,000 clones, about 93% seen once. The sequence came from a man aged 45 to 65 with acute or convalescent COVID-19. Specimen: peripheral blood.

This CDR3 is CASSLMAEEHSPLHF. CDR3 bases: TGTGCCAGCAGCTTAATGGCGGAAGAGCATTCACCCCTCCACTTT. This sequence joins TRBV7-2 and TRBJ1-6; D not certain. The V end was cut by 2 bases, the J end by 8 bases, with 13 bases between. Per the germline V gene, CDR1 is SGHTA and CDR2 is FQGNSA. The CDR3 runs to 15 residues. Filled out from reference TRBV7-2 and TRBJ1-6, the complete variable domain reads GAGVSQSPSNKVTEKGKDVELRCDPISGHTALYWYRQSLGQGLEFLIYFQGNSAPDKSGLPSDRFSAERTGGSVSTLTIQRTQQEDSAVYLCASSLMAEEHSPLHFGNGTRLTVT.